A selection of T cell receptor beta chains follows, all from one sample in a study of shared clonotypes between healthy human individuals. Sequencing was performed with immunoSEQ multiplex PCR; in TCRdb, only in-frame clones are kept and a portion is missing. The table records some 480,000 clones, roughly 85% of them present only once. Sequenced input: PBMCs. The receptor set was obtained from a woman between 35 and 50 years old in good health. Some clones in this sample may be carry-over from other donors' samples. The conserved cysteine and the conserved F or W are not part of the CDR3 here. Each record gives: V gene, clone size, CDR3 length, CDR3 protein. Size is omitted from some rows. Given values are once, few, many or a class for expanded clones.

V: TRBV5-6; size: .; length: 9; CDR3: AGTVHNEQF
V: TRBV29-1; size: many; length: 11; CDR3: SAKRGTQETQY
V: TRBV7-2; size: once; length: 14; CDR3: ASSPRGLAGAVEQF
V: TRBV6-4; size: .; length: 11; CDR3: ASSPGTANEQF
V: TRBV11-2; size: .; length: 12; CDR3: ASSGLAGVSEQF
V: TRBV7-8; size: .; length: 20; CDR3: ASSLVWTSGRSPWGGANVLT
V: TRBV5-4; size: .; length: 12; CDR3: ASSLQGPNYGYT
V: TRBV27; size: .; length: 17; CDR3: ASSPGASGWARPTDTQY
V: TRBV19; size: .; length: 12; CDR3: ASSIDHRSYEQY
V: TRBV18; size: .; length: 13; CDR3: ASSQRTGVNTEAF
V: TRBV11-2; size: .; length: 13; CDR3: ASTLGTSGTGELF
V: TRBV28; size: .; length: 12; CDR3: ASSPPVGLGGYT
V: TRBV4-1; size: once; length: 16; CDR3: ASSQDSTRTGRTDEQY
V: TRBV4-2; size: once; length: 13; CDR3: ASSQGRGAGQPQH
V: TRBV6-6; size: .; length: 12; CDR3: ASSPRGGDTEAF
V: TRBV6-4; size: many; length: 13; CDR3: ASSDSAGGREEQF
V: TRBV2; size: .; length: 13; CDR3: ASRRDGSSYNEQF
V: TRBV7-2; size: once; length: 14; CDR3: ASSLDSGRRGDTQY